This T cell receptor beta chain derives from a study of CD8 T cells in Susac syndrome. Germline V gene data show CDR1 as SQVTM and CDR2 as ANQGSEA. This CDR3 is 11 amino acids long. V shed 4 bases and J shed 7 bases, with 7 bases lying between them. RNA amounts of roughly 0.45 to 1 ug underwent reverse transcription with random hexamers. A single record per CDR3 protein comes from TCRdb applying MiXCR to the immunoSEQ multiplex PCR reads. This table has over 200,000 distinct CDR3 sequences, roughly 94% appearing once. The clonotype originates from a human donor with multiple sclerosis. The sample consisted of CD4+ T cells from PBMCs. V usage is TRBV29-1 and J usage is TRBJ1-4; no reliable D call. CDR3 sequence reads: CSVAVGEKLFF. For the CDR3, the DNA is TGCAGCGTTGCCGTAGGTGAAAAACTGTTTTTT. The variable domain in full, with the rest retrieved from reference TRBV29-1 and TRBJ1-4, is SAVISQKPSRDICQRGTSLTIQCQVDSQVTMMFWYRQQPGQSLTLIATANQGSEATYESGFVIDKFPISRPNLTFSTLTVSNMSPEDSSIYLCSVAVGEKLFFGSGTQLSVL.